These T cell receptor beta chains were read from a single sample in a study of T cell responses to AZD1222 COVID-19 vaccine. Clones were sequenced by immunoSEQ multiplex PCR, and TCRdb holds only the in-frame ones, with some missing. The sample lists approximately 110,000 clones; 70% to 90% were seen once. The input for sequencing was peripheral blood, taken on day 0 of AZD1222 vaccination. These receptors originate from an adult in good health. Each CDR3 is given without its conserved first and last residue.

v_gene	j_gene	CDR3aa
TRBV9	TRBJ2-3	ASSVLAGLTDTQY
TRBV24-1	TRBJ2-7	ATSERDNEQY
TRBV11-1	TRBJ2-7	ASSPWTSYEQY
TRBV7-3	TRBJ2-2	ASSLIFGELF
TRBV29-1	TRBJ2-3	SVDYGQLSTDTQY
TRBV18	TRBJ1-4	ASSPPGARGEKLF
TRBV7-3	TRBJ2-1	ASSDRESNEQF
TRBV6-2/TRBV6-3	TRBJ2-7	ASSWQLIEQY
TRBV7-9	TRBJ1-2	ASTRNSWVGGYT
TRBV7-6	TRBJ2-7	ASSLGQNPAYEQY
TRBV7-3	TRBJ2-7	ASSSLAGGIGEQY
TRBV9	TRBJ2-7	ASSAQHLAGAYEQY
TRBV2	TRBJ2-7	ATSTGFVHEQY
TRBV28	TRBJ1-1	ASSYLSDPLYTEAF
TRBV5-1	TRBJ1-1	ASSPQGTAEAF
TRBV9	TRBJ2-3	ASSVQEHTDTQY
TRBV4-1	TRBJ1-2	ASSQATGVGYT
TRBV3-1/TRBV3-2	TRBJ1-5	ASSQDLGTHSNQPQH
TRBV4-3	TRBJ1-3	ASSQDMGSGNTIY
TRBV5-1	TRBJ2-7	ASSLLPKGGLSSYEQY
TRBV6-6	TRBJ1-3	ASSYEGRISGNTIY
TRBV30	TRBJ1-4	AWNTRIWAPRGEKLF
TRBV3-1/TRBV3-2	TRBJ1-2	ASSISGTPYGYT
TRBV19	TRBJ1-5	ASSAQGYQPQH
TRBV28	TRBJ1-1	ASSLGGVGNTEAF
TRBV19	TRBJ1-5	ASIPQGELNQPQH
TRBV2	TRBJ1-4	ASSGGQATNEKLF